This T cell receptor (beta chain) appears in the sequencing data of a study of T cell responses to AZD1222 COVID-19 vaccine. The CDR3 loop spans 12 amino acids. Between the trimmed V and J ends, which lost 3 bases and 6 bases, there was a span of 10 bases. In germline, CDR1 is SQVTM, CDR2 ANQGSEA. Sequencing was performed with immunoSEQ multiplex PCR; in TCRdb, only in-frame clones are kept and a portion is missing. The table records 110,000 or so clones, around 90% of them present only once. Here the sequenced sample was peripheral blood, taken 28 days after the second dose of the MenACWY control vaccine. The TCR originated in an adult who received the MenACWY meningococcal vaccine as a control. This rearrangement joins TRBV29-1 to TRBJ2-3; possibly TRBD2 for D (6 bases). The CDR3 reads CSVDPSVDTQYF. CDR3 DNA: TGCAGCGTTGATCCTAGCGTCGATACGCAGTATTTT.